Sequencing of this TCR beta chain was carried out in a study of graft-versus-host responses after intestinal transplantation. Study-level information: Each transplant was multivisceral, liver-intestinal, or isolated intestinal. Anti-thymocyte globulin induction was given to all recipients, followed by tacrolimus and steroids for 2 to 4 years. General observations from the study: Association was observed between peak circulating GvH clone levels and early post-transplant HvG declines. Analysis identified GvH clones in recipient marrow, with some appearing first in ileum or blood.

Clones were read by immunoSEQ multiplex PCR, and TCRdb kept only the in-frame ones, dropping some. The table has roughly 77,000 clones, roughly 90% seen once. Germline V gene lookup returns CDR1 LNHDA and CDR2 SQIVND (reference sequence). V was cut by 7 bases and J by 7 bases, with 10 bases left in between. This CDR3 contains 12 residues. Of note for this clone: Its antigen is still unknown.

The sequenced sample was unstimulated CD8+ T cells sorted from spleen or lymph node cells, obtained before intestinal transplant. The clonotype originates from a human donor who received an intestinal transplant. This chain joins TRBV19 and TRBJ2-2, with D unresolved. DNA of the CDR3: TGTGCCAGTAAACTTGTCCGCGGGGAGCTGTTTTTT. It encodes CASKLVRGELFF. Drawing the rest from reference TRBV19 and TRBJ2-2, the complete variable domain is DGGITQSPKYLFRKEGQNVTLSCEQNLNHDAMYWYRQDPGQGLRLIYYSQIVNDFQKGDIAEGYSVSREKKESFPLTVTSAQKNPTAFYLCASKLVRGELFFGEGSRLTVL.